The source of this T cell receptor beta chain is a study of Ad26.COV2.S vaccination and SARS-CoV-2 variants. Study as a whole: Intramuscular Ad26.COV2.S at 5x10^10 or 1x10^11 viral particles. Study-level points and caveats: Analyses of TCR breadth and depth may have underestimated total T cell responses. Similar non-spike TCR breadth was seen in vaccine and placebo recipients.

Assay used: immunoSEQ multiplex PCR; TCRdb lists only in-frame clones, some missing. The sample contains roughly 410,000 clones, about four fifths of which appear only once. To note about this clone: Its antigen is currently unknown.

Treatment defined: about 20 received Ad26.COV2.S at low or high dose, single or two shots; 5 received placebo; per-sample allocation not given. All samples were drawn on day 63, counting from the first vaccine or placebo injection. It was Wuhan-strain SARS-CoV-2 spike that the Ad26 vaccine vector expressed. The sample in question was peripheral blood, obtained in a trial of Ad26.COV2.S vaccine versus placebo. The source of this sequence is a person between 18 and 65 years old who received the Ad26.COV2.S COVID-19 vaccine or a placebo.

In DNA, the CDR3 is TGCAGCGCGGACAGGCTCTATGGCTACACCTTC. Translated: CSADRLYGYTF. The chain has TRBV20-1 and TRBJ1-2; 7 positions agree with TRBD1. This CDR3 contains 11 residues. Germline V gene lookup returns CDR1 DFQATT and CDR2 SNEGSKA (reference sequence).